This is a list of T cell receptor beta chains from one sample in a study of T cells after yellow fever vaccination. TCRdb ran MiXCR on the 5' RACE reads and lists one entry per CDR3 protein. The table has some 350,000 distinct CDR3 sequences, 4.1% seen once. The material sequenced was PBMCs, taken 5 days after the yellow fever booster vaccination. The source of these receptors is a young man who received the YFV17D yellow fever vaccine. The CDR3 runs from the conserved cysteine through the conserved F or W. D genes are given only for firm matches. Rows give clone size only sometimes, using once, few, many, or a class for an expanded clone.

TRBV20-1	TRBD2	TRBJ2-3	few	CSAKKGSAGGNTQYF
TRBV6-2/TRBV6-3	.	TRBJ2-1	.	CASRDGGSYNEQFF
TRBV4-2	.	TRBJ1-3	many	CASSQERARATIYF
TRBV20-1	TRBD2	TRBJ2-3	few	CSARGTGTTNPDTQYF
TRBV5-1	.	TRBJ2-5	.	CASSTDIQETQYF
TRBV6-5	.	TRBJ1-5	.	CASRLTGPNQPQHF
TRBV5-1	.	TRBJ1-2	many	CASSLVGQTQCTF
TRBV6-5	.	TRBJ1-5	few	CASSRQFNQPQHF
TRBV4-3	.	TRBJ2-7	.	CASSQDHSGRPYEQYF
TRBV12-3/TRBV12-4	.	TRBJ1-5	.	CASSLTGSNQPQHF
TRBV10-3	TRBD2	TRBJ2-7	few	CAIRISGGPLTYEQYF
TRBV7-2	.	TRBJ1-2	.	CASTRNYGYTF
TRBV5-1	.	TRBJ2-7	few	CASSLMLGTQREQYF
TRBV7-2	.	TRBJ1-3	many	CASSLPGNTIYF
TRBV15	.	TRBJ1-6	.	CATSREGRINSPLHF
TRBV28	.	TRBJ2-1	.	CASSLVPYNEQFF
TRBV6-6	TRBD1	TRBJ1-1	few	CASRPPGTGNTEAFF
TRBV7-3	.	TRBJ1-1	few	CASSLIRGSNTEAFF
TRBV5-5	.	TRBJ1-1	many	CASSLAGSPTIEAFF
TRBV29-1	TRBD1	TRBJ2-1	few	CSGGTANEQFF
TRBV29-1	.	TRBJ1-1	.	CSGWRIGNTEAFF
TRBV7-2	.	TRBJ1-2	.	CASSLVTRAGGPYGYTF
TRBV5-4	.	TRBJ2-7	few	CASSLADGAYEQYF